One and the same sample provided the 24 T cell receptor beta chains below, sequenced in a study of shared clonotypes between healthy human individuals. Assay: immunoSEQ multiplex PCR; the TCRdb copy retains only in-frame clones and omits some. Of 450,000 to 650,000 clones in the sample, roughly four fifths were seen once. The sequenced material came from PBMCs. These receptors all stem from a woman aged 40-49 years in good health. Some clones in this sample may be carry-over from other donors' samples.

J is TRBJ1-4 and V is TRBV29-1, with TRBD1 matching over 7 bases. The CDR3 sequence is 13 residues long. Germline CDR1 reads SQVTM; CDR2 reads ANQGSEA. V trimming: 7 bases; J trimming: 8 bases; junction bases outside the gene matches: 10. The CDR3 nucleotides read TGCAGCGCTAACAGGGGAGCGGGAGAAAAACTGTTTTTT. Its translation is CSANRGAGEKLFF. The variable domain in full, completed from reference TRBV29-1 and TRBJ1-4, reads SAVISQKPSRDICQRGTSLTIQCQVDSQVTMMFWYRQQPGQSLTLIATANQGSEATYESGFVIDKFPISRPNLTFSTLTVSNMSPEDSSIYLCSANRGAGEKLFFGSGTQLSVL.

The chain employs TRBV2 and TRBJ1-4; D perhaps matches TRBD1 (5 bases). Germline-derived CDR1 and CDR2 are SNHLY and FYNNEI. This CDR3 spans 12 amino acids. The V end lost 6 bases, the J end lost 8 bases, and 10 bases lay between the germline ends. The CDR3 reads CASSGEGEKLFF. The CDR3 nucleotides are TGTGCCAGCAGCGGTGAGGGGGAAAAACTGTTTTTT.

This clone has just one count. This chain links TRBV15 with TRBJ1-1; 7 nucleotides align to TRBD1. CDR1 is LNHNV and CDR2 is YYDKDF in the germline V gene (reference sequence). The junction had 6 bases not matched to a gene; V was cut back by 4 bases and J by 7 bases. This CDR3 has 13 residues. The CDR3 nucleotides are TGTGCCACCAGCAAGGGGGCCGGGATTGAAGCTTTCTTT. Protein sequence: CATSKGAGIEAFF.

The CDR3 DNA sequence: TGCAGTGCGAGACAGGGTTACGAGCAGTACTTC. This sequence encodes CSARQGYEQYF. The chain links TRBV20-1 to TRBJ2-5, with TRBD1 matching over 7 bases. The DNA end favors TRBJ2-7, so the J call may be wrong. There are 11 residues in the CDR3. Germline CDR1 DFQATT, CDR2 SNEGSKA (reference sequence).

The V call is TRBV29-1, the J call TRBJ1-5; 7 nucleotides agree with TRBD1. CDR3 length equals 15 residues. Germline V gene sequence: CDR1 SQVTM, CDR2 ANQGSEA. The J segment lost 0 bases and the V segment lost 6 bases, leaving 8 bases of the junction unmatched. The CDR3 protein is CSVAGTEHSNQPQHF. CDR3 in DNA: TGCAGCGTCGCTGGGACAGAGCATAGCAATCAGCCCCAGCATTTT.

V is TRBV10-3 and J is TRBJ1-5; no clear D gene. From germline, CDR1 is ENHRY and CDR2 SYGVKD. The CDR3 consists of 12 residues. Trimming cost V 3 bases and J 5 bases, with 5 bases left between them. CDR3 region: CAISDPDQPQHF. The CDR3 DNA reads as TGTGCCATCAGTGACCCTGATCAGCCCCAGCATTTT.

The J gene is TRBJ2-1, the V gene TRBV7-2, with 14 bases aligning to TRBD2. CDR1 is SGHTA and CDR2 is FQGNSA in the germline V gene. Trimming cost V 0 bases and J 0 bases; bases outside gene matches: 4. This CDR3 has 19 residues. CDR3 nucleotide sequence: TGTGCCAGCAGCTTAGCGAGGACTAGCGGGGGGAGCTCCTACAATGAGCAGTTCTTC. Residues: CASSLARTSGGSSYNEQFF. Complete variable domain (other parts from reference TRBV7-2 and TRBJ2-1): GAGVSQSPSNKVTEKGKDVELRCDPISGHTALYWYRQSLGQGLEFLIYFQGNSAPDKSGLPSDRFSAERTGGSVSTLTIQRTQQEDSAVYLCASSLARTSGGSSYNEQFFGPGTRLTVL.

The chain links TRBV5-1 to TRBJ1-1; possible D gene TRBD1, 5 bases. The CDR3 has 13 amino acids. Looked up from germline, CDR1 is SGHRS and CDR2 is YFSETQ. Deletions cut 2 bases from V and 4 bases from J, with 9 bases between. The CDR3 sequence is CASSFQGPTEAFF. In DNA form, the CDR3 reads TGCGCCAGCAGCTTCCAGGGACCCACTGAAGCTTTCTTT.

V usage is TRBV4-1 and J usage is TRBJ2-1; D gene ambiguous. This CDR3 contains 16 residues. V lost 0 bases and J lost 7, with 16 bases in between. CDR1 and CDR2 (germline): MGHRA, YSYEKL. DNA of the CDR3: TGCGCCAGCAGCCAAGATGGGCTCTACCCCTTGAATGAGCAGTTCTTC. Translation gives CASSQDGLYPLNEQFF.

This rearrangement joins TRBV25-1 to TRBJ1-1; no clear D gene. CDR1 and CDR2 from the germline V gene are MGHDK and SYGVNS. V shed 5 bases and J shed 2 bases, with 9 bases lying between them. The CDR3 is 13 residues long. CDR3 protein: CASSIMENTEAFF. The CDR3 nucleotides are TGTGCCAGCAGTATCATGGAAAACACTGAAGCTTTCTTT.

The chain links TRBV2 to TRBJ2-4; D gene uncertain. This CDR3 has 16 amino acids. Looked up from germline, CDR1 is SNHLY and CDR2 is FYNNEI. V gave up 0 bases and J gave up 6 bases, with 15 bases separating them. CDR3 loop: CASSEARVPVGNIQYF. The DNA of the CDR3 is TGTGCCAGCAGTGAAGCTAGGGTCCCTGTGGGAAACATTCAGTACTTC.

The genes are TRBV28 and TRBJ1-2; D is undetermined. The ends were cut back, 1 base at V and 3 bases at J, with 6 bases in the middle. The CDR3 covers 13 residues. Germline V gives CDR1 MDHEN, CDR2 SYDVKM. As DNA, the CDR3 is TGTGCCAGCAGTTTATTGACCGACTATGGCTACACCTTC. This gives the protein CASSLLTDYGYTF.

The rearrangement links TRBV27 to TRBJ2-7; TRBD2 matches at 16 bases. Losses at the gene ends were 5 bases for V and 2 bases for J; bases not matched to a gene: 9. CDR3 size: 18 residues. Germline-derived CDR1 and CDR2 are MNHEY and SMNVEV (reference sequence). CDR3 amino acids: CASSRSPGTSGRAYEQYF. The CDR3 DNA reads as TGTGCCAGCAGTAGATCCCCCGGGACTAGCGGGAGGGCCTACGAGCAGTACTTC.

V usage is TRBV28 and J usage is TRBJ1-2; D might be TRBD1 (5 bases). V was clipped by 5 bases and J by 5 bases, with 15 bases between them. The CDR3 spans 14 residues. Per germline, CDR1 MDHEN and CDR2 SYDVKM. The CDR3 sequence: CASSPRGSWYGYTF. The DNA for the CDR3 is TGTGCCAGCAGTCCTAGGGGTTCATGGTATGGCTACACCTTC.

This clone is a singleton in its sample. V gene TRBV9 combines with J gene TRBJ2-7; no clear D gene. Germline CDR1 and CDR2: SGDLS and YYNGEE. The CDR3 contains 14 residues. V lost 0 bases to trimming and J lost 2 bases, with 9 bases between them. CDR3 DNA sequence: TGTGCCAGCAGCGTAGGGCCGCTGACCTACGAGCAGTACTTC. It yields the protein CASSVGPLTYEQYF.

J is TRBJ2-7 and V is TRBV11-2; weak D call: TRBD2 (6 bases). The CDR3 contains 14 residues. V was cut by 0 bases and J by 3 bases, with 9 bases left in between. Germline CDR1 reads SGHAT; CDR2 reads FQNNGV. The CDR3, as DNA: TGTGCCAGCAGCTTAGAACTAGCAGTCTACGAGCAGTACTTC. It encodes CASSLELAVYEQYF.

V gene TRBV5-1 combines with J gene TRBJ1-1; tentative D call: TRBD1 (6 bases). V lost 3 bases to trimming and J lost 4 bases, with 10 bases between them. Germline assignment: CDR1 SGHRS and CDR2 YFSETQ. The CDR3 contains 13 residues. The CDR3 DNA reads TGCGCCAGCAGCTACCGGGGGGCCACTGAAGCTTTCTTT. Amino acids: CASSYRGATEAFF.

The chain employs TRBV13 and TRBJ2-7; no definite D call. V lost 6 bases and J 0 bases, leaving 6 bases between the germline ends. This CDR3 has 12 residues. Germline lookup yields CDR1 PRHDT and CDR2 FYEKMQ (reference sequence). CDR3 region: CASSWDSYEQYF. The DNA for the CDR3 is TGTGCCAGCAGTTGGGACTCCTACGAGCAGTACTTC.

This chain connects TRBV7-9 to TRBJ1-4; no definite D call. This CDR3 has 13 amino acids. From germline, CDR1 is SEHNR and CDR2 FQNEAQ (reference sequence). Deletions cut 1 base from V and 6 bases from J, with 6 bases between. CDR3 sequence: CASSLEADEKLFF. CDR3 bases: TGTGCCAGCAGCTTAGAGGCAGATGAAAAACTGTTTTTT.

The chain has TRBV7-2 and TRBJ1-1; 10 nucleotides agree with TRBD1. The CDR3 has 16 residues. Germline-derived CDR1 and CDR2 are SGHTA and FQGNSA. Trimming at V came to 6 bases and at J to 3 bases, leaving 10 bases not matched to a gene. This CDR3 reads CASRGDRGGSYTEAFF. The DNA for the CDR3 is TGTGCCAGCAGGGGGGACAGGGGCGGGTCGTACACTGAAGCTTTCTTT.

This sequence joins TRBV5-6 and TRBJ2-7; maybe TRBD1 (6 bases). Trimming shortened V by 4 bases and J by 3 bases, and 8 bases separated the two germline ends. Germline V gene sequence: CDR1 SGHDT, CDR2 YYEEEE. CDR3 length: 12 residues. CDR3 sequence reads: CASSLGHYEQYF. CDR3 bases: TGTGCCAGCAGCCTGGGACACTACGAGCAGTACTTC.

The CDR3 is CASGEASGANVLTF. The CDR3 bases are TGTGCCAGCGGGGAAGCCTCTGGGGCCAACGTCCTGACTTTC. V and J are TRBV5-6 and TRBJ2-6, with no clear D. The CDR3 is made up of 14 amino acids. Germline values: CDR1 SGHDT, CDR2 YYEEEE. V was cut by 7 bases and J by 0 bases, with 8 bases left in between.

This clone was detected a few times. V usage is TRBV7-7 and J usage is TRBJ2-7; either TRBD1 or TRBD2 may fit D (5 bases each). Trimming pared 5 bases from V and 0 bases from J, leaving 11 bases between. The CDR3 extends over 14 amino acids. Germline-derived CDR1 and CDR2 are SSHAT and FNYEAQ (reference sequence). The CDR3: CASSPGPHSYEQYF. The CDR3 DNA reads as TGTGCCAGCAGCCCGGGACCGCACTCCTACGAGCAGTACTTC.

With regard to this clone: Other DNA sequences within the sample encode an identical CDR3. The genes are TRBV6-5 and TRBJ1-2; 7 positions match TRBD1. The length of the CDR3 is 11 residues. The V gene end was trimmed by 5 bases and the J gene end by 8 bases; junction bases not matched to a gene: 2. Germline V gene sequence: CDR1 MNHEY, CDR2 SVGAGI. CDR3 amino acids: CASSQGGGYTF. The DNA for the CDR3 is TGTGCCAGCAGTCAGGGGGGAGGCTACACCTTC.